Listed below are T cell receptor beta chains from one sample, sequenced in a study of beta chain features in type 1 diabetes. This table comes from immunoSEQ multiplex PCR, and its TCRdb copy is limited to in-frame clones, with some not included. The data contain around 500,000 clones, roughly 11% of them singletons. Sequencing input: naive CD4+ T cells from blood. The receptors stem from a woman younger than 35 in good health. Both conserved end residues are part of each CDR3. The order of the fields is V gene, clone size, J gene, D gene, CDR3 protein, CDR3 DNA. The D gene is left open where the match is weak. Clone size, where shown, is once, few, many, or a class for clones that have expanded.

V gene: TRBV9; clone size: few; J gene: TRBJ2-2; D gene: TRBD1; CDR3 protein: CASSDRDRRAGELFF; CDR3 DNA: TGTGCCAGCAGCGACCGGGACAGGAGGGCCGGGGAGCTGTTTTTT
V gene: TRBV5-1; clone size: few; J gene: TRBJ2-1; D gene: -; CDR3 protein: CASSRGGADPSYNEQFF; CDR3 DNA: TGCGCCAGCAGCAGGGGCGGTGCGGATCCCTCCTACAATGAGCAGTTCTTC
V gene: TRBV7-2; clone size: -; J gene: TRBJ2-2; D gene: -; CDR3 protein: CASSLVQGPGELFF; CDR3 DNA: TGTGCCAGCAGCTTAGTCCAGGGTCCGGGGGAGCTGTTTTTT
V gene: TRBV4-1; clone size: few; J gene: TRBJ2-4; D gene: TRBD2; CDR3 protein: CASSQLAGGRYIQYF; CDR3 DNA: TGCGCCAGCAGCCAATTAGCGGGGGGGCGATACATTCAGTACTTC
V gene: TRBV7-8; clone size: few; J gene: TRBJ2-2; D gene: TRBD1; CDR3 protein: CASSTDRRGTGELFF; CDR3 DNA: TGTGCCAGCAGCACGGACAGGCGTGGCACCGGGGAGCTGTTTTTT
V gene: TRBV7-9; clone size: few; J gene: TRBJ2-1; D gene: TRBD2; CDR3 protein: CASSPSGGGGEQFF; CDR3 DNA: TGTGCCAGCAGTCCTAGCGGGGGAGGCGGTGAGCAGTTCTTC
V gene: TRBV7-2; clone size: few; J gene: TRBJ1-1; D gene: -; CDR3 protein: CASSLVRGNTEAFF; CDR3 DNA: TGTGCCAGCAGCTTAGTCCGAGGGAACACTGAAGCTTTCTTT
V gene: TRBV6-5; clone size: -; J gene: TRBJ2-1; D gene: -; CDR3 protein: CASHGYNEQFF; CDR3 DNA: TGTGCCAGCCACGGCTACAATGAGCAGTTCTTC
V gene: TRBV9; clone size: few; J gene: TRBJ2-1; D gene: -; CDR3 protein: CASSVAGRRGGEQFF; CDR3 DNA: TGTGCCAGCAGCGTAGCCGGAAGGAGGGGAGGTGAGCAGTTCTTC
V gene: TRBV9; clone size: once; J gene: TRBJ2-1; D gene: -; CDR3 protein: CASSAPSRFYNEQFF; CDR3 DNA: TGTGCCAGCAGCGCTCCTAGCAGGTTCTACAATGAGCAGTTCTTC
V gene: TRBV14; clone size: -; J gene: TRBJ2-1; D gene: TRBD2; CDR3 protein: CASSQFISGDSSNEQFF; CDR3 DNA: TGTGCCAGCAGCCAATTCATCAGCGGGGACTCTAGCAATGAGCAGTTCTTC
V gene: TRBV19; clone size: -; J gene: TRBJ1-5; D gene: TRBD1; CDR3 protein: CASGGQVGYQPQHF; CDR3 DNA: TGTGCCAGCGGGGGACAGGTAGGGTATCAGCCCCAGCATTTT
V gene: TRBV7-3; clone size: -; J gene: TRBJ2-1; D gene: -; CDR3 protein: CASSLRPSYNEQFF; CDR3 DNA: TGTGCCAGCAGCTTAAGGCCCAGCTACAATGAGCAGTTCTTC
V gene: TRBV29-1; clone size: few; J gene: TRBJ1-2; D gene: -; CDR3 protein: CSVDGQGTFTNYGYTF; CDR3 DNA: TGCAGCGTTGACGGTCAGGGCACTTTCACCAACTATGGCTACACCTTC
V gene: TRBV7-9; clone size: few; J gene: TRBJ2-1; D gene: TRBD2; CDR3 protein: CASSPGVAGGYNEQFF; CDR3 DNA: TGTGCCAGCAGCCCAGGAGTAGCGGGGGGTTACAATGAGCAGTTCTTC
V gene: TRBV7-2; clone size: -; J gene: TRBJ2-5; D gene: TRBD1; CDR3 protein: CASSLARTGGQETQYF; CDR3 DNA: TGTGCCAGCAGCTTAGCCCGGACAGGGGGGCAAGAGACCCAGTACTTC
V gene: TRBV7-3; clone size: -; J gene: TRBJ2-2; D gene: -; CDR3 protein: CASSLTPGQLGELFF; CDR3 DNA: TGTGCCAGCAGCTTAACGCCCGGACAGCTCGGGGAGCTGTTTTTT
V gene: TRBV7-9; clone size: few; J gene: TRBJ2-6; D gene: -; CDR3 protein: CASSPRTALSGANVLTF; CDR3 DNA: TGTGCCAGCAGCCCCCGGACAGCGTTATCTGGGGCCAACGTCCTGACTTTC
V gene: TRBV30; clone size: once; J gene: TRBJ2-1; D gene: TRBD2; CDR3 protein: CAWSRLAGNEQFF; CDR3 DNA: TGTGCCTGGAGTCGACTAGCGGGCAATGAGCAGTTCTTC
V gene: TRBV7-8; clone size: -; J gene: TRBJ1-1; D gene: -; CDR3 protein: CATSKGVIMNTEAFF; CDR3 DNA: TGTGCCACCTCCAAAGGAGTGATCATGAACACTGAAGCTTTCTTT
V gene: TRBV29-1; clone size: few; J gene: TRBJ1-2; D gene: -; CDR3 protein: CSVERATANYGYTF; CDR3 DNA: TGCAGCGTTGAGAGGGCGACAGCTAACTATGGCTACACCTTC
V gene: TRBV7-2; clone size: -; J gene: TRBJ2-5; D gene: TRBD1; CDR3 protein: CASSKHRGLEETQYF; CDR3 DNA: TGTGCCAGCAGCAAACACAGGGGGCTAGAAGAGACCCAGTACTTC
V gene: TRBV5-1; clone size: -; J gene: TRBJ2-4; D gene: TRBD1; CDR3 protein: CASSPEQGAKNIQYF; CDR3 DNA: TGCGCCAGCAGCCCGGAACAGGGGGCGAAAAACATTCAGTACTTC
V gene: TRBV25-1; clone size: few; J gene: TRBJ1-5; D gene: -; CDR3 protein: CASSPPTEYQPQHF; CDR3 DNA: TGTGCCAGCAGTCCACCGACAGAATATCAGCCCCAGCATTTT
V gene: TRBV25-1; clone size: -; J gene: TRBJ2-6; D gene: -; CDR3 protein: CASSEYVTAGANVLTF; CDR3 DNA: TGTGCCAGCAGTGAATACGTGACAGCTGGGGCCAACGTCCTGACTTTC
V gene: TRBV19; clone size: few; J gene: TRBJ2-3; D gene: -; CDR3 protein: CASTETGTDTQYF; CDR3 DNA: TGTGCCAGTACTGAGACAGGCACAGATACGCAGTATTTT
V gene: TRBV5-1; clone size: few; J gene: TRBJ2-3; D gene: -; CDR3 protein: CASSPLTGIYDTQYF; CDR3 DNA: TGCGCCAGCAGCCCGCTGACAGGAATCTACGATACGCAGTATTTT
V gene: TRBV21-1; clone size: few; J gene: TRBJ2-1; D gene: -; CDR3 protein: CASSKVDSGELYNEQFF; CDR3 DNA: TGTGCCAGCAGCAAAGTTGACAGCGGGGAGCTTTACAATGAGCAGTTCTTC
V gene: TRBV4-2; clone size: -; J gene: TRBJ2-2; D gene: TRBD2; CDR3 protein: CASSQVSSGGIYTGELFF; CDR3 DNA: TGTGCCAGCAGCCAAGTGTCCAGCGGGGGGATATACACCGGGGAGCTGTTTTTT